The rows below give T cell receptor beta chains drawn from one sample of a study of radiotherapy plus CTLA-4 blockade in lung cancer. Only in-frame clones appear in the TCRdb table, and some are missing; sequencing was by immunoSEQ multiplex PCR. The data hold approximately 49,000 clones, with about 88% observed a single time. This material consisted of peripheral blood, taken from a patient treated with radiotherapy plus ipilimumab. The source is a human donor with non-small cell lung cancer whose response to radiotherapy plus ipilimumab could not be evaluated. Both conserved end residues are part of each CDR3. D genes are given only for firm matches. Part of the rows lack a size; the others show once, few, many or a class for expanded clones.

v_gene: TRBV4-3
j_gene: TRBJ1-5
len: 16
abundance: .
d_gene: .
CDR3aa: CASSQEAGGRNQPQHF
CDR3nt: TGCGCCAGCAGCCAAGAGGCGGGGGGCAGGAATCAGCCCCAGCATTTT

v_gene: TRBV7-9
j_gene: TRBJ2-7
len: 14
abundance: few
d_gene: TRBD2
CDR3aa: CASSVSGRPHEQYF
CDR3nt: TGTGCCAGCAGCGTTAGCGGGAGGCCCCACGAGCAGTACTTC

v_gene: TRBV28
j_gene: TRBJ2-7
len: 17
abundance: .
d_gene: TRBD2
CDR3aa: CASSPPTSGHPSNEQYF
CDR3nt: TGTGCCAGCAGTCCGCCGACTAGCGGTCACCCCTCCAACGAGCAGTACTTC

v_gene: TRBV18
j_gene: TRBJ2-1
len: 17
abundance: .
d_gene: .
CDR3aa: CASSPRLGGGSYNEQFF
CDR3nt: TGTGCCAGCTCACCACGGCTCGGGGGAGGCTCCTACAATGAGCAGTTCTTC

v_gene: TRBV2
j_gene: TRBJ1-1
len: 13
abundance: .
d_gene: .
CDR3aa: CASSIREGTEAFF
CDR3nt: TGTGCCAGCAGTATCAGGGAGGGCACTGAAGCTTTCTTT

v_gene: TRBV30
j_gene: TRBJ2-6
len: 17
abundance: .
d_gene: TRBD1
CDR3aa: CAWHRDRGTSGANVLTF
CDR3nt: TGTGCCTGGCACCGGGACAGGGGGACCTCTGGGGCCAACGTCCTGACTTTC

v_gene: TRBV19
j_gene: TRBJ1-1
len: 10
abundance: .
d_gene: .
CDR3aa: CASGTTQAFF
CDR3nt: TGTGCCAGTGGGACAACTCAAGCTTTCTTT

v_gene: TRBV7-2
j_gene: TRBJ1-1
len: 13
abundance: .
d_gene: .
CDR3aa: CASSSLAGNEAFF
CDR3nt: TGTGCCAGCAGCTCGTTGGCGGGAAACGAGGCTTTCTTT

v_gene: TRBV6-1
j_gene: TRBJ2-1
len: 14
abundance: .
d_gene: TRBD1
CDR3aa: CASSGQGSYNEQFF
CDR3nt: TGTGCCAGCAGTGGACAGGGTTCCTACAATGAGCAGTTCTTC

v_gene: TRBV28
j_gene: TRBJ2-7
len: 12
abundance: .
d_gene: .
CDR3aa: CASSLGWREQYF
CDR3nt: TGTGCCAGCAGTTTAGGTTGGCGGGAGCAGTACTTC

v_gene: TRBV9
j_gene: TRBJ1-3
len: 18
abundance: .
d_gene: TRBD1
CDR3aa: CASSVDPRQGSSGNTIYF
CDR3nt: TGTGCCAGCAGCGTAGACCCCCGACAGGGGAGCTCTGGAAACACCATATATTTT

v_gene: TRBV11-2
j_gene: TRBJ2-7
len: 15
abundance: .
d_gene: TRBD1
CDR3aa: CASSFDRDRGLEQYF
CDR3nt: TGTGCCAGCAGCTTCGACCGGGACAGGGGGTTAGAGCAGTACTTC

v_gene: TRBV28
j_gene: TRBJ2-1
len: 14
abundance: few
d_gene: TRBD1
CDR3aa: CASSRDRGRSKQFF
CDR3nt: TGTGCCAGTAGCCGGGACAGGGGGCGATCGAAGCAGTTCTTC